By frequency in the sample, the clone carrying this T cell receptor beta chain is medium-sized (0.01 to 0.1%). The CDR3 is made up of 15 amino acids. The germline gives CDR1 LNHDA, CDR2 SQIVND (reference sequence). With V trimmed by 9 bases and J by 3 bases, 11 bases remained unmatched. The time point was: blood at routine non-recurrence follow-up after resection. Whole RNA, isolated from tumor, nontumor lung or frozen PBMC, was sequenced without prior sorting. The sample comes from a study of spatial heterogeneity in lung cancer. TCRdb re-called the 5' RACE reads with MiXCR, one entry per CDR3 protein. The table shows around 1,500 distinct CDR3 sequences, with about 18% occurring only once.

The chain joins TRBV19 to TRBJ1-1, with 9 bases identical to TRBD1. This clonotype was sampled from a male donor with early-stage non-small cell lung cancer. The source was PBMCs, collected at follow-up. CDR3 nucleotide sequence: TGTGCCAGCGGAGAAACGGGACAGGGTGACACTGAAGCTTTCTTT. Encoded protein: CASGETGQGDTEAFF. Drawing the rest from reference TRBV19 and TRBJ1-1, the complete variable domain is DGGITQSPKYLFRKEGQNVTLSCEQNLNHDAMYWYRQDPGQGLRLIYYSQIVNDFQKGDIAEGYSVSREKKESFPLTVTSAQKNPTAFYLCASGETGQGDTEAFFGQGTRLTVV.